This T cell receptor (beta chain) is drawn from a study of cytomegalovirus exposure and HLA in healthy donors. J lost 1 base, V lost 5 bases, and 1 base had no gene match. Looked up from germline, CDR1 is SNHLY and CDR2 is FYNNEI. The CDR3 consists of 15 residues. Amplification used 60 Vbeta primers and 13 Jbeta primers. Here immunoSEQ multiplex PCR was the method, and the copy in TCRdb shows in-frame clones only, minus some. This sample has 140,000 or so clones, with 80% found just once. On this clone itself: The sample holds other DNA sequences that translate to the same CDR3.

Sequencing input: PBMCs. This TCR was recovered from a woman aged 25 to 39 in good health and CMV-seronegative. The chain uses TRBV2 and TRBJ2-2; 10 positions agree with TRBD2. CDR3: CASSLAGGNTGELFF. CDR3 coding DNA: TGTGCCAGCAGTTTAGCGGGGGGGAACACCGGGGAGCTGTTTTTT.